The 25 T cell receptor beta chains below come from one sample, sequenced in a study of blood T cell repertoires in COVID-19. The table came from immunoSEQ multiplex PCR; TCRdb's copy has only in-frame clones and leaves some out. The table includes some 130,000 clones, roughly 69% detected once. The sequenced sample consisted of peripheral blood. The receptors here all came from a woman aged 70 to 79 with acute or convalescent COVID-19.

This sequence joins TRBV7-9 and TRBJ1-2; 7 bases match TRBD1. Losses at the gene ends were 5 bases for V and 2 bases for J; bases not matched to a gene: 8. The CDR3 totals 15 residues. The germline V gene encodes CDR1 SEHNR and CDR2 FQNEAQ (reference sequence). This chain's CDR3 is CASSPRDRKNYGYTF. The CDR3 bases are TGTGCCAGCAGCCCCCGGGACAGAAAAAACTATGGCTACACCTTC. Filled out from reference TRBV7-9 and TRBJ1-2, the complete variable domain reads DTGVSQNPRHKITKRGQNVTFRCDPISEHNRLYWYRQTLGQGPEFLTYFQNEAQLEKSRLLSDRFSAERPKGSFSTLEIQRTEQGDSAMYLCASSPRDRKNYGYTFGSGTRLTVV.

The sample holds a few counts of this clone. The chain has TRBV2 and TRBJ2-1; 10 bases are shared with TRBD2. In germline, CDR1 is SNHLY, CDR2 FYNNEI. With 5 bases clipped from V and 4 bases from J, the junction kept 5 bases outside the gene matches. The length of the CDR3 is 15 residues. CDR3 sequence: CASSLAGGWYNEQFF. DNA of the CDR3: TGTGCCAGCAGTTTAGCGGGAGGTTGGTACAATGAGCAGTTCTTC.

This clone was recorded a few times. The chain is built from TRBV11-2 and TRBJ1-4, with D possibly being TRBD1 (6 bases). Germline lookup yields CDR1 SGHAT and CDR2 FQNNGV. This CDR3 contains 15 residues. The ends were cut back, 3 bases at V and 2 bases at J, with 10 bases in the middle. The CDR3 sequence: CASSFGGLTNEKLFF. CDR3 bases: TGTGCCAGCAGCTTCGGGGGGCTGACTAATGAAAAACTGTTTTTT.

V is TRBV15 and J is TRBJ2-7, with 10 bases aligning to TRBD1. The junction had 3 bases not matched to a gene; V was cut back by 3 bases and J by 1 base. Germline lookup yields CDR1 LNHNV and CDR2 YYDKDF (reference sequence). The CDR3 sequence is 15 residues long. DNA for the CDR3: TGTGCCACCAGCAGCGGACAGGGGGAATCCTACGAGCAGTACTTC. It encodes CATSSGQGESYEQYF.

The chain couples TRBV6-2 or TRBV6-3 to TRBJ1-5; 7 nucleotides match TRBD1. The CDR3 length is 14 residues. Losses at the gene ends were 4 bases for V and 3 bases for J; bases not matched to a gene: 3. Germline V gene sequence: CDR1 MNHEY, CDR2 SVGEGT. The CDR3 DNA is TGTGCCAGCAGTTTGGACAGGTTCAATCAGCCCCAGCATTTT. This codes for CASSLDRFNQPQHF.

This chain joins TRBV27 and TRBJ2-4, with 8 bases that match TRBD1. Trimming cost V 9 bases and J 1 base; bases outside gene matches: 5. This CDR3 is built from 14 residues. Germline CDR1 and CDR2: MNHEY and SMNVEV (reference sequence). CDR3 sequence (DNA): TGTGCCAGAGACAGGGGAGAGGCCAAAAACATTCAGTACTTC. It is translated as CARDRGEAKNIQYF.

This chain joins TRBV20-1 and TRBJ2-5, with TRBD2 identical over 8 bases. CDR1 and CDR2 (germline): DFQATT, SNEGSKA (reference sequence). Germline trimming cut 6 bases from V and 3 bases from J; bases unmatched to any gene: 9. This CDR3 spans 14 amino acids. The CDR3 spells CSASRSGGKETQYF. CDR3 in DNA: TGCAGTGCGAGTCGAAGCGGGGGAAAAGAGACCCAGTACTTC.

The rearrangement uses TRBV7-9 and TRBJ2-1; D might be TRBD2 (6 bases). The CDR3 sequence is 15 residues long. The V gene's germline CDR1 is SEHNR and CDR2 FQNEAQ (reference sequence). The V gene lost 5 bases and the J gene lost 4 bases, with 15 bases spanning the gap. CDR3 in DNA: TGTGCCAGCAGCCCTACGGGACTTCCATACAATGAGCAGTTCTTC. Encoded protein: CASSPTGLPYNEQFF.

The CDR3 DNA is TGTGCCAGCAGCAAGGAGACAGGAGCCTACGAGCAGTACTTC. This codes for CASSKETGAYEQYF. The chain employs TRBV5-4 and TRBJ2-7; D is perhaps TRBD1 (6 bases). Germline V gene sequence: CDR1 SGHNT, CDR2 YYREEE (reference sequence). CDR3 length: 14 amino acids. The V gene lost 4 bases and the J gene lost 2 bases, with 13 bases spanning the gap.

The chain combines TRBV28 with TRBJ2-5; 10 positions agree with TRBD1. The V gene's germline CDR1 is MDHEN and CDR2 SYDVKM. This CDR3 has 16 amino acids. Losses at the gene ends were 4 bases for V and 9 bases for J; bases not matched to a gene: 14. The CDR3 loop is CASSSGTGALSVSQYF. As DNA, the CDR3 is TGTGCCAGCAGTTCCGGGACAGGGGCGCTCTCGGTTTCCCAGTACTTC.

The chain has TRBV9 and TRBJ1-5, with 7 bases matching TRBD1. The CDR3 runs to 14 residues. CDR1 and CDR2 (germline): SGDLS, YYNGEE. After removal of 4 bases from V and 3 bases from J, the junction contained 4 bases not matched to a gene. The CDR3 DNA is TGTGCCAGCAGCCGAGGGACAGACAATCAGCCCCAGCATTTT. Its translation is CASSRGTDNQPQHF.

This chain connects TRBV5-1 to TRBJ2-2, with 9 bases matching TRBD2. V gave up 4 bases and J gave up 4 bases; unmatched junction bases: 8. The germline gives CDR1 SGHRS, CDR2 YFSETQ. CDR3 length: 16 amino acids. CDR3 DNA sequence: TGCGCCAGCAGCAGATTAGCGGGAGTGGGCACCGGGGAGCTGTTTTTT. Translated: CASSRLAGVGTGELFF.

CDR3 amino acids: CASSPTGIRSYGYTF. The CDR3 DNA is TGTGCCAGCAGCCCGACAGGGATTAGGAGCTATGGCTACACCTTC. The chain joins TRBV5-6 to TRBJ1-2; 7 bases are a match to TRBD1. CDR3 length: 15 residues. Germline CDR1 SGHDT, CDR2 YYEEEE. Germline trimming cut 4 bases from V and 4 bases from J; bases unmatched to any gene: 10.

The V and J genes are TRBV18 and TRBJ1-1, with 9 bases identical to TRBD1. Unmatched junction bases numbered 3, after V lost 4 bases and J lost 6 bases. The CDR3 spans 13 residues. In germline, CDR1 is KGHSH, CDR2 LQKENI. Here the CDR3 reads CASSRDREAEAFF. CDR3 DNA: TGTGCCAGCTCACGGGACAGGGAGGCTGAAGCTTTCTTT. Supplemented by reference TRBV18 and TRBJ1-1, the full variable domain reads NAGVMQNPRHLVRRRGQEARLRCSPMKGHSHVYWYRQLPEEGLKFMVYLQKENIIDESGMPKERFSAEFPKEGPSILRIQQVVRGDSAAYFCASSRDREAEAFFGQGTRLTVV.

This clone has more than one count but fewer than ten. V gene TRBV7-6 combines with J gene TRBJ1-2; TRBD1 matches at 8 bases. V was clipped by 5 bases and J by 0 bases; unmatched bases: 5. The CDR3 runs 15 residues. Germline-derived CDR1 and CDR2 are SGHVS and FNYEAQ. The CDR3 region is CASSVGTGSNYGYTF. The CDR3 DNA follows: TGTGCCAGCAGCGTGGGGACAGGTTCTAACTATGGCTACACCTTC.

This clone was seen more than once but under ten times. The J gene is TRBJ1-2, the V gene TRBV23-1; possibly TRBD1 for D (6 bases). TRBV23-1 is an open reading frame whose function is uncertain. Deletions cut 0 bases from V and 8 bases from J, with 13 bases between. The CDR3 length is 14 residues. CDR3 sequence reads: CASSQSDGQCGYTF. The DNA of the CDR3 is TGCGCCAGCAGTCAATCCGACGGACAGTGCGGCTACACCTTC.

The CDR3 sequence is CASSLEGRRVKLFF. In nucleotides, the CDR3 is TGTGCCAGCAGTTTGGAGGGGCGGAGGGTAAAACTGTTTTTT. This sequence joins TRBV27 and TRBJ1-4; D possibly corresponds to TRBD1 (5 bases). The V end was cut by 3 bases, the J end by 10 bases, with 15 bases between. CDR1 and CDR2 (germline): MNHEY, SMNVEV (reference sequence). CDR3 size: 14 residues.

The CDR3 sequence is CASSLQGPNQPQHF. The CDR3 nucleotides are TGTGCCAGCAGCTTGCAGGGCCCCAATCAGCCCCAGCATTTT. This chain joins TRBV5-4 and TRBJ1-5; D may be TRBD1 (5 bases). This CDR3 comprises 14 residues. Looked up from germline, CDR1 is SGHNT and CDR2 is YYREEE (reference sequence). Trimming removed 1 base at V and 3 bases at J, with 8 bases between.

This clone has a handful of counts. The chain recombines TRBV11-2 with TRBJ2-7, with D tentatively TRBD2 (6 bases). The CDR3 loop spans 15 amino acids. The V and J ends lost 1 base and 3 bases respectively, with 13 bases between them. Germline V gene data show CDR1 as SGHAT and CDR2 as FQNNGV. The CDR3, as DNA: TGTGCCAGCAGCTTAGCCTTTGGGAGGAGCTACGAGCAGTACTTC. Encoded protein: CASSLAFGRSYEQYF.

For the CDR3, the DNA is TGCAGCGTGGGGGTACAGGGCGGCTATGGCTACACCTTC. It codes for CSVGVQGGYGYTF. The chain couples TRBV29-1 to TRBJ1-2, with D possibly being TRBD1 (6 bases). Per germline, CDR1 SQVTM and CDR2 ANQGSEA. V was clipped by 6 bases and J by 4 bases, with 15 bases between them. This CDR3 contains 13 residues.

CDR3 nucleotide sequence: TGTGCCAGCAGTCGCTCGGACAGGGGGCGCAATCAGCCCCAGCATTTT. It specifies CASSRSDRGRNQPQHF. This chain links TRBV2 with TRBJ1-5; 11 nucleotides align to TRBD1. The trim removed 5 bases at V and 2 bases at J, leaving 5 bases unmatched. From germline, CDR1 is SNHLY and CDR2 FYNNEI. CDR3 length: 16 residues.

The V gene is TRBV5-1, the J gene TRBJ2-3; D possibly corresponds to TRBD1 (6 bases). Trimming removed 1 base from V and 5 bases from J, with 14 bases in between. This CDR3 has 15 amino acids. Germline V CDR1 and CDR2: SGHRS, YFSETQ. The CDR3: CASSLSRGVGDTQYF. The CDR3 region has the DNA TGCGCCAGCAGCTTGTCCAGGGGAGTAGGAGATACGCAGTATTTT.

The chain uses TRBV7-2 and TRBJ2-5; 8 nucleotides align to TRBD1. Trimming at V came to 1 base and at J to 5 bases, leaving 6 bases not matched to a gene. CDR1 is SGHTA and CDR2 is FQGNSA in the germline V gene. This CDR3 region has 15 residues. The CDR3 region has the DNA TGTGCCAGCAGCTTAGTGAGACAGGGGTCGGAGACCCAGTACTTC. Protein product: CASSLVRQGSETQYF.

The CDR3 nucleotides read TGTGCCAGCAGCGAAGACAGGGTTCGGGAGACCCAGTACTTC. Residues: CASSEDRVRETQYF. This chain uses TRBV9 with TRBJ2-5, with 7 bases aligning to TRBD1. Germline CDR1 and CDR2: SGDLS and YYNGEE. This CDR3 spans 14 amino acids. With 3 bases clipped from V and 5 bases from J, the junction kept 7 bases outside the gene matches.

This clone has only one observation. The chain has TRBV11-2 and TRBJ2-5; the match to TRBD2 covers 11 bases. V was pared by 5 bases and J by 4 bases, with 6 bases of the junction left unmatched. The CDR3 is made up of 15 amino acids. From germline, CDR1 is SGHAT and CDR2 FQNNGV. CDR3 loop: CASSVALAGVETQYF. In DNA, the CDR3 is TGTGCCAGCAGCGTAGCACTAGCGGGGGTAGAGACCCAGTACTTC.